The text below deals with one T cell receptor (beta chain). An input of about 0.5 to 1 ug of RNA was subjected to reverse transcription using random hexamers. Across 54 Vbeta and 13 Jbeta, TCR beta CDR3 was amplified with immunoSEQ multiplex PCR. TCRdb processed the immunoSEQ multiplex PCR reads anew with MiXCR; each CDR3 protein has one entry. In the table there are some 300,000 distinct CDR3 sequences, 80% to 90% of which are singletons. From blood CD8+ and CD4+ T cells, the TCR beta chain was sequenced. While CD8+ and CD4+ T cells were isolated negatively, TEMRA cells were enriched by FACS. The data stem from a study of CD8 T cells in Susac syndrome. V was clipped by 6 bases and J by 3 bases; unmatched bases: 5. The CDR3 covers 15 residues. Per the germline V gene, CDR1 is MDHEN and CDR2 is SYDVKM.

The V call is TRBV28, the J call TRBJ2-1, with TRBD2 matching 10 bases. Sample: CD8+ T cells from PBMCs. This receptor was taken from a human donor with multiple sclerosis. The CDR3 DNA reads TGTGCCAGCAGGCCCACTAGCGGGAACTACAATGAGCAGTTCTTC. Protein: CASRPTSGNYNEQFF.